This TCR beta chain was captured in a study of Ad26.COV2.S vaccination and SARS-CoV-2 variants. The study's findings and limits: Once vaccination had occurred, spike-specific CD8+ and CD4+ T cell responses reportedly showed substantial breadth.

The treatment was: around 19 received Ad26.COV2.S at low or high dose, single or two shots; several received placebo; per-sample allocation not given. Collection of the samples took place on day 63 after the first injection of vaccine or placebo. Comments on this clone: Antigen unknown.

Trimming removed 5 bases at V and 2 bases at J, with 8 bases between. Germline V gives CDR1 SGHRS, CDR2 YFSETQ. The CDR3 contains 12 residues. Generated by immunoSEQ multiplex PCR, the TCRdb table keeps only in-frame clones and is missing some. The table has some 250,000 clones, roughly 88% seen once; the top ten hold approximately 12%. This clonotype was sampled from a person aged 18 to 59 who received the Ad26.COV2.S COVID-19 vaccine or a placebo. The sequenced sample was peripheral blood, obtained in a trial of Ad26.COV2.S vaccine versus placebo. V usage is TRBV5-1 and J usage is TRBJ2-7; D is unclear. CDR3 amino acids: CASRAGPYEQYF. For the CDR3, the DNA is TGCGCCAGCAGGGCAGGTCCCTACGAGCAGTACTTC.